Shown below are 8 T cell receptor beta chains from a single sample sequenced in a study of blood T cell repertoires in COVID-19. TCRdb's copy holds only in-frame clones and misses some; the assay was immunoSEQ multiplex PCR. The table includes over 300,000 clones, around nine tenths detected once. The sequenced sample was PBMCs or T cells enriched from blood (not recorded which). The receptors were gathered from a woman aged 30 to 39 who had recovered from COVID-19.

V and J are TRBV6-1 and TRBJ2-7; possible D gene TRBD1, 6 bases. The CDR3 covers 14 residues. The germline V gene has CDR1 MNHNS and CDR2 SASEGT. V lost 3 bases and J 1 base, leaving 10 bases between the germline ends. CDR3 sequence reads: CASSESQGSYEQYF. The CDR3 DNA reads TGTGCCAGCAGTGAGTCCCAGGGGTCCTACGAGCAGTACTTC.

This rearrangement joins TRBV5-4 to TRBJ2-1; 9 bases map to TRBD2. The germline V gene encodes CDR1 SGHNT and CDR2 YYREEE (reference sequence). CDR3 length: 16 residues. Losses at the gene ends were 0 bases for V and 5 bases for J; bases not matched to a gene: 6. The CDR3 nucleotides read TGTGCCAGCAGCTTGGGTCAGCTAGCGGGGCACAATGAGCAGTTCTTC. Translating it yields CASSLGQLAGHNEQFF.

The V and J genes are TRBV5-1 and TRBJ2-1; 11 bases align to TRBD2. Trimming removed 6 bases from V and 1 base from J; junction bases left unmatched: 3. Germline loops: CDR1 SGHRS, CDR2 YFSETQ. This CDR3 spans 15 amino acids. The CDR3 coding sequence is TGCGCCAGCACGACTAGCGGGGTATCCTACAATGAGCAGTTCTTC. Residues: CASTTSGVSYNEQFF.

The chain recombines TRBV29-1 with TRBJ1-6; 9 nucleotides align to TRBD1. Germline assignment: CDR1 SQVTM and CDR2 ANQGSEA. This CDR3 has 13 amino acids. The V gene end was trimmed by 5 bases and the J gene end by 6 bases; junction bases not matched to a gene: 2. CDR3 sequence reads: CSVRTGVNSPLHF. CDR3 nucleotide sequence: TGCAGCGTTCGGACAGGGGTTAATTCACCCCTCCACTTT.

This clone was seen more than once but under ten times. This sequence joins TRBV18 and TRBJ1-2; D gene unclear. V lost 8 bases and J 4 bases, leaving 14 bases between the germline ends. CDR3 length: 13 amino acids. Germline V gene lookup returns CDR1 KGHSH and CDR2 LQKENI. The CDR3 region is CASRTDSGYGYTF. The CDR3 DNA sequence: TGTGCCAGCAGGACTGATTCGGGCTATGGCTACACCTTC. The entire variable domain, with the rest obtained from reference TRBV18 and TRBJ1-2, is as follows: NAGVMQNPRHLVRRRGQEARLRCSPMKGHSHVYWYRQLPEEGLKFMVYLQKENIIDESGMPKERFSAEFPKEGPSILRIQQVVRGDSAAYFCASRTDSGYGYTFGSGTRLTVV.

The chain couples TRBV9 to TRBJ1-3, with a possible D match to TRBD1 (5 bases). With 4 bases removed from V and 4 bases from J, the gap between germline ends came to 15 bases. The CDR3 extends over 15 amino acids. CDR1 and CDR2 (germline): SGDLS, YYNGEE. CDR3 sequence: CASSPRGGEGNTIYF. DNA for the CDR3: TGTGCCAGCAGCCCGAGAGGAGGGGAAGGAAACACCATATATTTT.

This chain connects TRBV9 to TRBJ1-4; D unclear. The germline CDR1 and CDR2 sequences are SGDLS and YYNGEE. This CDR3 is 14 amino acids long. The V end lost 0 bases, the J end lost 6 bases, and 9 bases lay between the germline ends. This CDR3 reads CASSVDNEDEKLFF. The CDR3 DNA sequence: TGTGCCAGCAGCGTAGACAATGAAGATGAAAAACTGTTTTTT.

CDR3 region: CASSLTGTASIVGYTF. The CDR3 DNA is TGTGCCAGCAGCTTAACCGGGACTGCCTCTATTGTGGGCTACACCTTC. V gene TRBV7-2 combines with J gene TRBJ1-2; weak D call: TRBD1 (5 bases). Trimming pared 2 bases from V and 8 bases from J, leaving 21 bases between. This CDR3 spans 16 amino acids. Germline assignment: CDR1 SGHTA and CDR2 FQGNSA.